The T cell receptor beta chain described here comes from a study of shared clonotypes between healthy human individuals. Study-level points and caveats: The study drew on few donors, limiting represented genetic and exposure-history diversity.

The V end was cut by 4 bases, the J end by 3 bases, with 12 bases between. CDR1 and CDR2 from the germline V gene are SEHNR and FQNEAQ (reference sequence). The CDR3 runs 14 residues. CD45RO negativity and positive selection for CCR7 defined naive CD8 cells, a population that excluded terminally differentiated effector memory CD45RA+ cells. This clone was recorded once. Its specificity is unknown. Here immunoSEQ multiplex PCR was the method, and the copy in TCRdb shows in-frame clones only, minus some. Counted here are about 2 million clones, approximately 95% occurring once; the ten biggest clones make up 0.9% to 1.5%.

The V and J genes are TRBV7-9 and TRBJ1-2; D uncertain. The sequence was obtained from a man aged 18 to 29 in good health. Source material: naive CD8+ T cells sorted from blood. The CDR3 sequence: CASSSVEGDYGYTF. In DNA form, the CDR3 reads TGTGCCAGCAGCTCCGTTGAGGGCGACTATGGCTACACCTTC.